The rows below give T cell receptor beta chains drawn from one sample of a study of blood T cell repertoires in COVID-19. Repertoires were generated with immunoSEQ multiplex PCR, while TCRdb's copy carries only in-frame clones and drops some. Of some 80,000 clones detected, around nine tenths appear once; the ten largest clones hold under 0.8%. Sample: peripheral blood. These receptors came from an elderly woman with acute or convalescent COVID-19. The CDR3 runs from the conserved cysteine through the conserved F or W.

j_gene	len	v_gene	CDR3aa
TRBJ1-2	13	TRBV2	CASSRGAGYGYTF
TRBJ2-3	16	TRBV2	CASSAFSSALTDTQYF
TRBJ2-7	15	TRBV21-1	CASSDPGTGSRQQYF
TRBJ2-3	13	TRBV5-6	CASSRTSRDTQYF
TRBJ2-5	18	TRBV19	CASSIVRRDRVIQETQYF
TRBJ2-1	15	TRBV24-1	CATSPRDRDHNEQFF
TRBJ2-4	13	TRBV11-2	CASSRDRENIQYF
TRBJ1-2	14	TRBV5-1	CASSSETGVFGYTF
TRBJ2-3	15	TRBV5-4	CASSGRTGHPDTQYF
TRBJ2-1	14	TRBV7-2	CASSLGTWRDEQFF
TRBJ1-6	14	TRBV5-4	CASSLPGWNSPLHF
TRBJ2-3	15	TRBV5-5	CASSLGAGPTDTQYF
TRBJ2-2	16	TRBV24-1	CATSDRGIGYTGELFF
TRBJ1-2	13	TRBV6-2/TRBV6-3	CASSASEDYGYTF
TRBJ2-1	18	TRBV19	CASTPSRAKGLLYNEQFF
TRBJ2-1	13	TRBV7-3	CASSLTGNNEQFF
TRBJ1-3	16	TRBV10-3	CAISESGRVSGNTIYF
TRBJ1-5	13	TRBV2	CASSEGGDQPQHF
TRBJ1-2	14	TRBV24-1	CATSEGGGTDGYTF
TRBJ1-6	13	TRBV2	CASTREDDSPLHF
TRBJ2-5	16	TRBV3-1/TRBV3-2	CASSPRLAGGGETQYF
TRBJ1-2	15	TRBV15	CATSSPGTGKYGYTF
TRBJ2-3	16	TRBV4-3	CASSQDVGTSFYTQYF
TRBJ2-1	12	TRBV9	CASSVGLNEQFF
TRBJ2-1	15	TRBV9	CASSPGTSYNNEQFF
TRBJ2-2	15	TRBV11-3	CASSSRDRGPGELFF
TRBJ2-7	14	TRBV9	CASSVGQGAYEQYF
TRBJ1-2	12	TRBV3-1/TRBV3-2	CASSQHRAGYTF
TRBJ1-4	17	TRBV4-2	CASSRSGSGQGNEKLFF
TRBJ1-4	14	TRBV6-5	CASKSGDSNEKLFF
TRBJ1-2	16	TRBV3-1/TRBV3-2	CASSQGLMTPNYGYTF
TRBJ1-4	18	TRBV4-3	CASSQDGVSAGRGEKLFF
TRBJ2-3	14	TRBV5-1	CASSSGSSTDTQYF
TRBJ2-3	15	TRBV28	CASSFVVASTDTQYF
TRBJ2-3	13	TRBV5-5	CASSSVSTDTQYF
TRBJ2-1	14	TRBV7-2	CASSTGLAGNEQFF
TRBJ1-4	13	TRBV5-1	CASSPRRGEKLFF
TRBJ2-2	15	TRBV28	CASSILGHNTGELFF
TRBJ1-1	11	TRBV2	CASSVKNRASF
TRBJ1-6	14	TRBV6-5	CASRAGRQSSPLHF
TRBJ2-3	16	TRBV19	CASSPKEEWETDTQYF
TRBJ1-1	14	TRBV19	CASSIDWQNTEAFF
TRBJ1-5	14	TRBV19	CASSIQSGDGPQHF
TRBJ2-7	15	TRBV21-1	CASSKALASSYEQYF
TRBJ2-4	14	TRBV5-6	CASSLKGTKNIQYF
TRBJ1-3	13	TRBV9	CASSVTGGNTIYF
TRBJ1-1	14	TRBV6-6	CASSYGTGRTEAFF
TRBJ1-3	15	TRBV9	CASSVDPGVGNTIYF
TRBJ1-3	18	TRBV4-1	CASSQVRDRGSSGNTIYF
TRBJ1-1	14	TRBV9	CASSPNRGNTEAFF
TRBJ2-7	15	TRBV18	CASSPRGGSRREQYF
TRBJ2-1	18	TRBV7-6	CASSLRFSAGLSYNEQFF